This T cell receptor beta chain was identified during a study of metastatic and nonmetastatic thyroid tumors. About the research overall: Blood and tumor or nodule tissue repertoires from malignant and benign thyroid patients were compared.

Not a single patient had been given any form of treatment at any point before undergoing thyroid surgery. This clone is categorized as medium-sized. TCRdb re-called clones from the PCR reads using MiXCR. The table has fewer than 20,000 clones, just under 30% seen once; the top ten hold under 30%. J lost 9 bases, V lost 7 bases, and 14 bases had no gene match. In germline, CDR1 is MNHNS, CDR2 SASEGT. CDR3 size: 15 residues. The specimen was tumor tissue. V gene TRBV6-1 combines with J gene TRBJ2-1; 8 bases fit TRBD2. The receptor was isolated from a male donor with papillary thyroid cancer or a benign thyroid nodule (not recorded which). Some clones in this sample may be carry-over from other donors' samples. Here the CDR3 reads CASTKQGTAGGEQFF. The CDR3 nucleotides are TGTGCCAGCACCAAACAGGGAACGGCGGGGGGTGAGCAGTTCTTC.